One and the same sample provided the 29 T cell receptor beta chains below, sequenced in a study of identical twins (dated by TCRdb to the mid-2010s). Libraries were constructed by 5' RACE. The instrument was an Illumina HiSeq 2000. TCRdb applied fastp at Q25 and MiXCR to the public reads, then kept only in-frame beta chains. Rows are combined by CDR3 protein, so each entry shows the most common genes and DNA. The sample table shows 650,000 to 800,000 distinct CDR3 sequences, and under 9% are seen once. Roughly 0.9% of the sample lies in the top ten. The same sample was also used in a study of yellow fever vaccine responses in identical twins.

The specimen was PBMCs. The receptor source for this set is a woman under 30 in good health.

This clonotype has only a few counts. The CDR3 sequence: CASSQADQPQHF. CDR3 DNA sequence: TGTGCCAGCAGCCAGGCGGATCAGCCCCAGCATTTT. This chain uses TRBV3-1 with TRBJ1-5; no firm D call. V was pared by 3 bases and J by 5 bases, with 5 bases between. Germline V lookup: CDR1 LGHDT, CDR2 YNNKEL (reference sequence). CDR3 size: 12 residues.

This clonotype appeared a few times. V usage is TRBV5-1 and J usage is TRBJ1-2; the match to TRBD1 covers 8 bases. Germline CDR1 reads SGHRS; CDR2 reads YFSETQ. The length of the CDR3 is 15 residues. After removal of 0 bases from V and 7 bases from J, the junction contained 8 bases not matched to a gene. DNA of the CDR3: TGCGCCAGCAGCTTGGGGTTGGACAGGGTCTCTGGCTACACCTTC. Protein: CASSLGLDRVSGYTF.

This clonotype was recorded a few times. The final CDR3 position lacks the conserved phenylalanine or tryptophan, pointing to a likely read error. The rearrangement links TRBV3-1 to TRBJ2-7; TRBD2 might be the D (5 bases). The CDR3 runs 13 residues. V lost 4 bases, J lost 9 bases, and 16 bases lay in between. In germline, CDR1 is LGHDT, CDR2 YNNKEL (reference sequence). The CDR3 region is CASSPNHTRAQYL. The CDR3 nucleotides are TGTGCCAGCAGCCCCAATCACACTAGGGCGCAGTACCTC.

This clonotype was picked up a small number of times. V usage is TRBV6-2 or TRBV6-3 and J usage is TRBJ2-4, with TRBD1 identical over 7 bases. With V trimmed by 4 bases and J by 8 bases, 8 bases remained unmatched. CDR1 is MNHEY and CDR2 is SVGEGT in the germline V gene. This CDR3 is 14 amino acids long. The CDR3 nucleotides read TGTGCCAGCAGTTCCCACAGGGGTTTAGACATTCAGTACTTC. Protein sequence: CASSSHRGLDIQYF.

Notes on this clonotype: A junction end diverges from the germline sequence, so it may reflect a read error. The chain links TRBV18 to TRBJ2-7; possibly TRBD2 for D (6 bases). Germline loops: CDR1 KGHSH, CDR2 LQKENI. The CDR3 is 15 residues long. Here the CDR3 reads CASSPPSDPGYEQYF. The CDR3 nucleotides are TGTGCCAGCTCCCCACCTAGCGACCCCGGCTACGAGCAGTACTTC.

In its sample, this clonotype was seen a few times. The rearrangement joins TRBV7-8 to TRBJ2-1, with 10 bases identical to TRBD2. Per the germline V gene, CDR1 is SGHVS and CDR2 is FQNEAQ. The length of the CDR3 is 19 residues. Unmatched junction bases numbered 11, after V lost 3 bases and J lost 0 bases. This CDR3 reads CASSFRQRGGSLSYNEQFF. The CDR3 DNA reads TGTGCCAGCAGCTTTAGACAGCGGGGGGGTTCCCTCTCCTACAATGAGCAGTTCTTC.

The chain uses TRBV28 and TRBJ2-3; no clear D gene. Germline CDR1 and CDR2: MDHEN and SYDVKM. The length of the CDR3 is 13 residues. Trimming removed 3 bases at V and 5 bases at J, with 9 bases between. CDR3 nucleotide sequence: TGTGCCAGCAGTTTTGAAGGCTTAGATACGCAGTATTTT. It codes for CASSFEGLDTQYF.

The chain joins TRBV11-2 to TRBJ2-2; the match to TRBD1 covers 8 bases. The CDR3 covers 18 residues. V trimming: 5 bases; J trimming: 2 bases; junction bases outside the gene matches: 13. CDR1 SGHAT and CDR2 FQNNGV come from the germline V gene. The CDR3 is CASSHNPGQGPNTGELFF. DNA of the CDR3: TGTGCCAGCAGCCACAACCCAGGACAGGGCCCCAACACCGGGGAGCTGTTTTTT.

The chain uses TRBV7-2 and TRBJ2-1; D gene ambiguous. The CDR3 loop spans 16 amino acids. V lost 4 bases to trimming and J lost 2 bases, with 15 bases between them. Germline CDR1 and CDR2: SGHTA and FQGNSA. The CDR3 bases are TGTGCCAGCAGCTCGACCGGACCCTCCCCCTACAATGAGCAGTTCTTC. It codes for CASSSTGPSPYNEQFF.

This clonotype was found many times. This rearrangement joins TRBV4-1 to TRBJ1-1, with 11 bases that match TRBD1. Germline CDR1 reads MGHRA; CDR2 reads YSYEKL. The J segment lost 3 bases and the V segment lost 0 bases, leaving 6 bases of the junction unmatched. This CDR3 has 17 residues. CDR3 in DNA: TGCGCCAGCAGCCAAGAAGGACAGGGGGCGAAGTACACTGAAGCTTTCTTT. Its translation is CASSQEGQGAKYTEAFF.

This clonotype was counted ten times or more. The V gene is TRBV12-3 or TRBV12-4, the J gene TRBJ2-1; D unclear. Trimming took 3 bases from V and 7 from J, leaving 7 bases between them. The CDR3 has 12 residues. The CDR3 is CASSLMRNEQFF. CDR3 DNA: TGTGCCAGCAGTTTGATGAGAAATGAGCAGTTCTTC.

This clonotype was recorded at least ten times. The CDR3 DNA sequence: TGTGCCATCGGAGGGGAGAGGACCACAGATACGCAGTATTTT. It yields the protein CAIGGERTTDTQYF. V and J are TRBV10-3 and TRBJ2-3, with D perhaps matching TRBD2 (6 bases). Trimming cost V 8 bases and J 2 bases, with 14 bases left between them. The CDR3 loop spans 14 amino acids. Germline CDR1 ENHRY, CDR2 SYGVKD.

This clonotype occurred many times. V usage is TRBV7-9 and J usage is TRBJ1-5; no clear D gene. This CDR3 comprises 12 residues. With 4 bases removed from V and 4 bases from J, the gap between germline ends came to 5 bases. CDR1 SEHNR and CDR2 FQNEAQ come from the germline V gene (reference sequence). For the CDR3, the DNA is TGTGCCAGCAGCTCCGATAATCAGCCCCAGCATTTT. As protein: CASSSDNQPQHF.

This clonotype was seen more than once but under ten times. The gene calls are TRBV7-2 and TRBJ2-7; 10 positions match TRBD2. The CDR3 runs to 14 residues. The V and J ends lost 2 bases and 5 bases, in that order; junction bases with no gene match: 3. Germline-derived CDR1 and CDR2 are SGHTA and FQGNSA. CDR3 region: CASSLSGTSDEQYF. CDR3 sequence (DNA): TGTGCCAGCAGCTTATCCGGGACTAGCGACGAGCAGTACTTC.

The genes are TRBV7-9 and TRBJ2-7, with TRBD2 matching over 11 bases. V shed 1 base and J 2 bases; nucleotides not matched to a gene: 7. The CDR3 loop spans 17 amino acids. The germline CDR1 and CDR2 sequences are SEHNR and FQNEAQ (reference sequence). The CDR3 bases are TGTGCCAGCAGCTTAGAATTCACTAGCGGGAGACCCTACGAGCAGTACTTC. It yields the protein CASSLEFTSGRPYEQYF.

On this clonotype: One end of the junction varies from germline; a read error may be responsible. The V gene is TRBV5-1, the J gene TRBJ2-2; D possibly corresponds to TRBD2 (5 bases). Germline CDR1 is SGHRS and CDR2 is YFSETQ. CDR3 length: 15 amino acids. CDR3 sequence: CASSQERAGTGKLFF. The CDR3 DNA is TGCGCCAGCAGTCAGGAGAGGGCCGGCACCGGGAAGCTGTTTTTT.

This chain links TRBV5-1 with TRBJ2-1, with 8 bases identical to TRBD1. This CDR3 is 16 amino acids long. Looked up from germline, CDR1 is SGHRS and CDR2 is YFSETQ. J was trimmed by 2 bases and V by 4 bases; bases with no gene match: 8. CDR3 protein: CASSLLPGQAYNEQFF. CDR3 in DNA: TGCGCCAGCAGCCTGCTCCCGGGACAGGCCTACAATGAGCAGTTCTTC.

This clonotype occurred many times. The rearrangement joins TRBV4-3 to TRBJ2-7; 9 bases match TRBD1. CDR3 size: 14 residues. The junction had 4 bases not matched to a gene; V was cut back by 4 bases and J by 3 bases. Germline V gene data show CDR1 as LGHNA and CDR2 as YSLEER. CDR3 nucleotides: TGCGCCAGCAGCCTACGGACAGGGGACTACGAGCAGTACTTC. This gives the protein CASSLRTGDYEQYF.

This clonotype was observed at least ten times. J is TRBJ2-3 and V is TRBV7-9, with D perhaps TRBD2 (6 bases). Germline lookup yields CDR1 SEHNR and CDR2 FQNEAQ (reference sequence). This CDR3 is 16 amino acids long. V lost 5 bases, J lost 2 bases, and 17 bases lay in between. The CDR3 here is CASSGRRAGYTDTQYF. CDR3 bases: TGTGCCAGCAGCGGCCGGAGGGCGGGGTACACAGATACGCAGTATTTT.

The chain couples TRBV7-2 to TRBJ2-7, with 10 nucleotides matching TRBD2. From germline, CDR1 is SGHTA and CDR2 FQGNSA. Unmatched junction bases numbered 11, after V lost 5 bases and J lost 7 bases. The CDR3 runs 15 residues. The CDR3 bases are TGTGCCAGCAGCCGCCAGCGGGGGGGGTCTCGGGAGCAGTACTTC. Translation gives CASSRQRGGSREQYF.

The chain uses TRBV20-1 and TRBJ2-1; D not certain. This CDR3 spans 12 amino acids. Germline values: CDR1 DFQATT, CDR2 SNEGSKA (reference sequence). V was shortened by 2 bases and J by 8 bases, with 10 bases between the two germline ends. This chain's CDR3 is CSARPPDDEQFF. The CDR3 nucleotides are TGCAGTGCTAGACCTCCGGATGATGAGCAGTTCTTC.

This clonotype came up a few times. The genes are TRBV5-1 and TRBJ2-7; 7 nucleotides align to TRBD1. Germline trimming cut 3 bases from V and 5 bases from J; bases unmatched to any gene: 8. The CDR3 covers 14 residues. CDR1 and CDR2 from the germline V gene are SGHRS and YFSETQ. As DNA, the CDR3 is TGCGCCAGCAGCTACGGACAGGATGAACACGAGCAGTACTTC. Translation: CASSYGQDEHEQYF.

This clonotype was detected a few times. The chain carries TRBV6-1 and TRBJ1-2; no definite D call. The CDR3 extends over 15 amino acids. The germline V gene has CDR1 MNHNS and CDR2 SASEGT. V lost 6 bases and J 4 bases, leaving 18 bases between the germline ends. The CDR3 DNA reads TGTGCCAGCAGGGACCGTCAGATAGGGAGCTATGGCTACACCTTC. Translating gives CASRDRQIGSYGYTF.

The genes are TRBV9 and TRBJ2-3; D is undetermined. The germline V gene encodes CDR1 SGDLS and CDR2 YYNGEE. Trimming pared 4 bases from V and 4 bases from J, leaving 13 bases between. The CDR3 runs 14 residues. CDR3 coding DNA: TGTGCCAGCAGCTCACAAGACCGGGCAGATACGCAGTATTTT. Translated, it gives CASSSQDRADTQYF. Based on the CDR3 plus reference TRBV9 and TRBJ2-3, the full variable domain is DSGVTQTPKHLITATGQRVTLRCSPRSGDLSVYWYQQSLDQGLQFLIQYYNGEERAKGNILERFSAQQFPDLHSELNLSSLELGDSALYFCASSSQDRADTQYFGPGTRLTVL.

This chain links TRBV3-1 with TRBJ2-7, with D uncertain. Trimming left V 4 bases short and J 6 bases short, with 19 bases between. Per germline, CDR1 LGHDT and CDR2 YNNKEL (reference sequence). This CDR3 is built from 15 residues. The CDR3 reads CASSPRKPGPPEQYF. CDR3 nucleotides: TGTGCCAGCAGCCCAAGAAAACCCGGCCCCCCCGAGCAGTACTTC.

The chain uses TRBV7-9 and TRBJ2-3; 9 nucleotides agree with TRBD2. V lost 5 bases and J lost 3; bases outside the gene matches: 9. The CDR3 loop spans 16 amino acids. The germline V gene has CDR1 SEHNR and CDR2 FQNEAQ (reference sequence). CDR3 DNA sequence: TGTGCCAGCAGCGGCCTCGGAGCGGGGGGTACAGATACGCAGTATTTT. Its protein is CASSGLGAGGTDTQYF.

This clonotype came up a few times. The rearrangement uses TRBV6-5 and TRBJ2-1; 7 bases are a match to TRBD2. Germline trimming cut 4 bases from V and 6 bases from J; bases unmatched to any gene: 6. The germline CDR1 and CDR2 sequences are MNHEY and SVGAGI. This CDR3 has 14 amino acids. The CDR3 here is CASSFSGPLNEQFF. CDR3 sequence (DNA): TGTGCCAGCAGTTTTAGCGGGCCACTCAATGAGCAGTTCTTC.

The chain couples TRBV20-1 to TRBJ2-2, with TRBD2 matching 9 bases. The CDR3 runs to 17 residues. V gave up 0 bases and J gave up 6 bases; unmatched junction bases: 11. CDR1 and CDR2 (germline): DFQATT, SNEGSKA (reference sequence). This CDR3 reads CSARDGASGISAGELFF. As DNA, the CDR3 is TGCAGTGCTAGAGATGGGGCTAGCGGGATTTCGGCCGGGGAGCTGTTTTTT.

The gene calls are TRBV28 and TRBJ2-7; 10 bases fit TRBD1. Unmatched junction bases numbered 11, after V lost 5 bases and J lost 1 base. The CDR3 runs to 17 residues. Germline CDR1 is MDHEN and CDR2 is SYDVKM. CDR3: CASSATPRTGGSYEQYF. CDR3 DNA: TGTGCCAGCAGTGCAACACCCCGGACAGGGGGGTCCTACGAGCAGTACTTC.